This T cell receptor (beta chain) stems from a study of CD8 T cells in ankylosing spondylitis. Findings and caveats of the study: Reports say disease-linked clones showed up significantly more in matched ankylosing spondylitis synovial fluid. Apparently characteristic of ankylosing spondylitis blood was a TCR beta motif (about eight highly homologous variants). Previously reported in reactive arthritis synovial fluid and blood were some of the motif variants.

Germline V gene lookup returns CDR1 SNHLY and CDR2 FYNNEI. CDR3 length: 14 residues. V dropped 6 bases and J dropped 4; count of bases not matched to a gene: 3. Using its own MiXCR run on the 5' RACE reads, TCRdb lists one record per CDR3 protein. The sample holds 350,000 to 450,000 distinct CDR3 sequences, 25% to 30% seen once. Of note for this clonotype: Its matching antigen is unknown.

The sequenced material came from blood, either unsorted or a sorted T cell fraction (not recorded which). The clonotype originates from a male donor with ankylosing spondylitis. The rearrangement joins TRBV2 to TRBJ2-7; 13 bases agree with TRBD2. CDR3 residues: CASRRTSGSYEQYF. The CDR3 coding sequence is TGTGCCAGCAGGAGGACTAGCGGGAGTTACGAGCAGTACTTC.